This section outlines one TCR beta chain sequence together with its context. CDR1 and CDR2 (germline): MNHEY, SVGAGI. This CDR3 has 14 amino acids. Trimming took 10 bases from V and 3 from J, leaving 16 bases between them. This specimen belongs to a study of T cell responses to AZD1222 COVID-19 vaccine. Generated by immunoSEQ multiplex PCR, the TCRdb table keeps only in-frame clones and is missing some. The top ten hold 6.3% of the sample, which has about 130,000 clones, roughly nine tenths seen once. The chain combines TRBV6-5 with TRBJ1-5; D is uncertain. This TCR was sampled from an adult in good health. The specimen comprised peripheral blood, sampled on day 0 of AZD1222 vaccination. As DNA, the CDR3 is TGTGCCAACTCCCTCCGACCTAACAATCAGCCCCAGCATTTT. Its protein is CANSLRPNNQPQHF.